Listed below are T cell receptor beta chains from one sample, sequenced in a study of blood T cell repertoires in COVID-19. TCRdb keeps only in-frame clones here, not all; method: immunoSEQ multiplex PCR. The profile shows 220,000 or so clones, 80% to 90% of them singletons. Sequencing was performed on peripheral blood. These receptor sequences come from a woman in her sixties or seventies who had recovered from COVID-19. Each CDR3 is given with its conserved first and last residue. Fields, in order: clone size, D gene, J gene, V gene, CDR3 protein, CDR3 DNA. D genes are given only for firm matches. For some rows the clone size is stated as once, few or many, or as a class when expanded; others skip it.

abundance: .
d_gene: TRBD2
j_gene: TRBJ2-7
v_gene: TRBV3-1/TRBV3-2
CDR3aa: CASGLAAAYEQYF
CDR3nt: TGTGCCAGCGGACTAGCGGCCGCCTACGAGCAGTACTTC

abundance: few
d_gene: .
j_gene: TRBJ1-1
v_gene: TRBV2
CDR3aa: CASMVGWDTEAFF
CDR3nt: TGTGCCAGCATGGTGGGCTGGGACACTGAAGCTTTCTTT

abundance: .
d_gene: .
j_gene: TRBJ1-3
v_gene: TRBV2
CDR3aa: CASSEQGFGNTIYF
CDR3nt: TGTGCCAGCAGTGAGCAGGGGTTTGGAAACACCATATATTTT

abundance: .
d_gene: .
j_gene: TRBJ1-2
v_gene: TRBV7-5
CDR3aa: CARRPQGSVQGYGYTF
CDR3nt: TGTGCCAGAAGACCCCAGGGCAGCGTACAAGGCTATGGCTACACCTTC

abundance: .
d_gene: TRBD1
j_gene: TRBJ1-5
v_gene: TRBV6-1
CDR3aa: CASSEFGGGENQPQHF
CDR3nt: TGTGCCAGCAGTGAATTTGGAGGGGGCGAGAATCAGCCCCAGCATTTT

abundance: .
d_gene: .
j_gene: TRBJ2-7
v_gene: TRBV15
CDR3aa: CATSRDGISYEQYF
CDR3nt: TGTGCCACCAGCAGAGACGGTATCTCCTACGAGCAGTACTTC

abundance: few
d_gene: TRBD1
j_gene: TRBJ2-4
v_gene: TRBV30
CDR3aa: CAWTRGTGTRGKNIQYF
CDR3nt: TGTGCCTGGACTCGGGGGACAGGGACCAGGGGCAAAAACATTCAGTACTTC

abundance: few
d_gene: TRBD1
j_gene: TRBJ2-1
v_gene: TRBV29-1
CDR3aa: CSVDVGQTYNEQFF
CDR3nt: TGCAGCGTTGACGTGGGACAGACCTACAATGAGCAGTTCTTC

abundance: .
d_gene: .
j_gene: TRBJ2-7
v_gene: TRBV10-1
CDR3aa: CASSMAYEQYF
CDR3nt: TGCGCCAGCAGTATGGCTTACGAGCAGTACTTC

abundance: .
d_gene: TRBD2
j_gene: TRBJ2-7
v_gene: TRBV28
CDR3aa: CASRPAGLNYEQYF
CDR3nt: TGTGCCAGCAGACCAGCGGGGCTGAACTACGAGCAGTACTTC

abundance: .
d_gene: TRBD1
j_gene: TRBJ1-1
v_gene: TRBV5-1
CDR3aa: CASEDPATGRTEAFF
CDR3nt: TGCGCCAGCGAAGATCCCGCGACAGGGAGGACTGAAGCTTTCTTT

abundance: once
d_gene: .
j_gene: TRBJ1-5
v_gene: TRBV4-1
CDR3aa: CASSLGTLNQPQHF
CDR3nt: TGCGCCAGCAGCCTCGGGACACTTAATCAGCCCCAGCATTTT

abundance: .
d_gene: .
j_gene: TRBJ2-3
v_gene: TRBV7-7
CDR3aa: CASSFGVSSTDTQYF
CDR3nt: TGTGCTAGCAGCTTTGGAGTATCTAGCACAGATACGCAGTATTTT

abundance: .
d_gene: .
j_gene: TRBJ1-1
v_gene: TRBV12-5
CDR3aa: CASGSDWNTEAFF
CDR3nt: TGTGCTAGTGGATCCGACTGGAACACTGAAGCTTTCTTT

abundance: .
d_gene: .
j_gene: TRBJ2-3
v_gene: TRBV20-1
CDR3aa: CSASTGTGSTDTQYF
CDR3nt: TGCAGTGCTAGTACCGGGACTGGTAGCACAGATACGCAGTATTTT

abundance: once
d_gene: TRBD1
j_gene: TRBJ2-2
v_gene: TRBV10-1
CDR3aa: CASRRDRENTGELFF
CDR3nt: TGCGCCAGCAGACGGGACAGGGAGAACACCGGGGAGCTGTTTTTT

abundance: few
d_gene: .
j_gene: TRBJ1-3
v_gene: TRBV7-8
CDR3aa: CASSPRVAGNTIYF
CDR3nt: TGTGCCAGCAGCCCCCGGGTGGCGGGAAACACCATATATTTT

abundance: .
d_gene: .
j_gene: TRBJ1-4
v_gene: TRBV4-2
CDR3aa: CASSQERGPPNEKLFF
CDR3nt: TGTGCCAGCAGCCAAGAAAGGGGCCCCCCTAATGAAAAACTGTTTTTT

abundance: .
d_gene: TRBD2
j_gene: TRBJ2-3
v_gene: TRBV2
CDR3aa: CSGGVTDTQYF
CDR3nt: TGTAGCGGGGGGGTCACAGATACGCAGTATTTT